This entry lists 20 T cell receptor beta chains sequenced from one sample in a study of blood T cell repertoires in COVID-19. Data came from immunoSEQ multiplex PCR; TCRdb stores just in-frame clones and leaves some out. The sample holds about 120,000 clones; approximately 80% are singletons and the top ten take roughly 8.6%. Sequenced material: peripheral blood. Receptor source: a human donor in a cohort sampled during active COVID-19.

The chain links TRBV6-6 to TRBJ1-4, with D unresolved. V shed 6 bases and J shed 7 bases, with 15 bases lying between them. The CDR3 is made up of 14 amino acids. Germline CDR1 and CDR2: MNHNY and SVGAGI (reference sequence). The CDR3 is CASSPDLGGEKLFF. CDR3 DNA: TGTGCCAGCAGCCCCGACTTGGGAGGTGAAAAACTGTTTTTT.

J is TRBJ2-1 and V is TRBV6-5, with D possibly matching TRBD2 (6 bases). Germline V gene sequence: CDR1 MNHEY, CDR2 SVGAGI. This CDR3 is built from 12 residues. Trimming shortened V by 2 bases and J by 7 bases, and 6 bases separated the two germline ends. As DNA, the CDR3 is TGTGCCAGCAGTTACCGGGGGAATGAGCAGTTCTTC. It codes for CASSYRGNEQFF.

Concerning this clone itself: This same CDR3 is encoded by further DNA sequences in the sample. J is TRBJ2-7 and V is TRBV12-3 or TRBV12-4; D unresolved. V was trimmed by 4 bases and J by 2 bases, leaving 3 bases between them. This CDR3 is built from 11 residues. The CDR3 DNA reads TGTGCCAGCAGTTCTCCCTACGAGCAGTACTTC. It yields the protein CASSSPYEQYF.

The CDR3, as DNA: TGTGCCACCAGCAGTCTGGGGGAGGGCCCGGCTGGAAACACCATATATTTT. This translates into CATSSLGEGPAGNTIYF. The rearrangement uses TRBV15 and TRBJ1-3; D is possibly TRBD1 (5 bases). Germline loops: CDR1 LNHNV, CDR2 YYDKDF (reference sequence). The V end was cut by 3 bases, the J end by 2 bases, with 17 bases between. This CDR3 has 17 residues.

CDR3 DNA: TGTGCTAGTGGTTTGGAGGGGACAGGGGGGCAGGACACTGAAGCTTTCTTT. It translates to CASGLEGTGGQDTEAFF. The rearrangement links TRBV12-5 to TRBJ1-1; 11 bases align to TRBD1. CDR1 and CDR2 (germline): LGHNT, FRNRAP. The ends lost 1 base at V and 3 bases at J; junction bases unmatched: 7. CDR3 size: 17 residues.

V gene TRBV6-5 combines with J gene TRBJ2-5, with unresolved D. CDR3 size: 15 residues. Germline CDR1 and CDR2: MNHEY and SVGAGI. V dropped 0 bases and J dropped 2 bases, with 10 bases sitting between them. CDR3 residues: CASSYSTDSQETQYF. The CDR3 region has the DNA TGTGCCAGCAGTTACTCAACAGATAGTCAAGAGACCCAGTACTTC.

The rearrangement joins TRBV7-2 to TRBJ2-1, with 7 bases that match TRBD1. Trimming removed 3 bases from V and 9 bases from J; junction bases left unmatched: 5. Germline CDR1 is SGHTA and CDR2 is FQGNSA. The CDR3 is 13 residues long. CDR3: CASSFTGVVEQFF. CDR3 nucleotide sequence: TGTGCCAGCAGCTTCACAGGGGTTGTTGAGCAGTTCTTC.

The J gene is TRBJ1-5, the V gene TRBV28; no definite D call. Trimming took 5 bases from V and 11 from J, leaving 22 bases between them. The germline V gene encodes CDR1 MDHEN and CDR2 SYDVKM. CDR3 length: 15 amino acids. The DNA for the CDR3 is TGTGCCAGCAGTCCTCCCGACGGAGGTCGGAGGGCCCAGCATTTT. Its translation is CASSPPDGGRRAQHF.

J is TRBJ1-1 and V is TRBV28, with a tentative D call TRBD1 (5 bases). The CDR3 runs to 15 residues. Looked up from germline, CDR1 is MDHEN and CDR2 is SYDVKM. V shed 3 bases and J shed 2 bases, with 13 bases lying between them. CDR3 amino acids: CASSFRQYPNTEAFF. The CDR3 region has the DNA TGTGCCAGCAGTTTTAGACAGTATCCCAACACTGAAGCTTTCTTT.

CDR3 region: CASSLASSGYEQYF. The DNA of the CDR3 is TGTGCCAGCAGCTTGGCGTCTTCGGGATACGAGCAGTACTTC. The chain links TRBV5-6 to TRBJ2-7; weak D call: TRBD2 (5 bases). Trimming left V 0 bases short and J 4 bases short, with 11 bases between. The CDR3 covers 14 residues. Per the germline V gene, CDR1 is SGHDT and CDR2 is YYEEEE.

This rearrangement joins TRBV11-2 to TRBJ1-2, with D possibly matching TRBD1 (6 bases). CDR3 size: 14 residues. Germline V gene data show CDR1 as SGHAT and CDR2 as FQNNGV. V lost 1 base and J 4 bases, leaving 10 bases between the germline ends. The CDR3 DNA sequence: TGTGCCAGCAGCTTAGGTACAGGGAGCTATGGCTACACCTTC. It specifies CASSLGTGSYGYTF.

V gene TRBV4-1 combines with J gene TRBJ1-2; D gene ambiguous. Germline CDR1 reads MGHRA; CDR2 reads YSYEKL. The CDR3 totals 13 residues. Trimming stripped 0 bases from V and 1 base from J, with 3 bases between. For the CDR3, the DNA is TGCGCCAGCAGCCAAGACGGTAACTATGGCTACACCTTC. Encoded protein: CASSQDGNYGYTF.

The V call is TRBV4-1, the J call TRBJ2-3, with 10 positions matching TRBD1. Germline V lookup: CDR1 MGHRA, CDR2 YSYEKL. After removal of 0 bases from V and 5 bases from J, the junction contained 8 bases not matched to a gene. This CDR3 comprises 17 residues. CDR3 protein: CASSQESTGGSGDTQYF. The CDR3 bases are TGCGCCAGCAGCCAAGAATCGACAGGGGGCTCGGGAGATACGCAGTATTTT.

The chain uses TRBV7-6 and TRBJ2-7; the match to TRBD1 covers 7 bases. The V gene end was trimmed by 8 bases and the J gene end by 3 bases; junction bases not matched to a gene: 7. Looked up from germline, CDR1 is SGHVS and CDR2 is FNYEAQ. This CDR3 is 13 amino acids long. CDR3 sequence reads: CASGGAGGYEQYF. The CDR3 DNA is TGTGCCAGCGGTGGGGCAGGGGGCTACGAGCAGTACTTC.

V and J are TRBV28 and TRBJ1-6, with TRBD1 matching over 10 bases. The germline V gene has CDR1 MDHEN and CDR2 SYDVKM. CDR3 length: 18 residues. V dropped 4 bases and J dropped 1; count of bases not matched to a gene: 7. CDR3 DNA sequence: TGTGCCAGCAGTTCCACGGACAGGGGGTTTTCCTATAATTCACCCCTCCACTTT. Its protein is CASSSTDRGFSYNSPLHF.

The table lists this clone with a few counts. The gene calls are TRBV5-4 and TRBJ1-1; D is undetermined. V was shortened by 2 bases and J by 2 bases, with 16 bases between the two germline ends. The CDR3 is made up of 16 amino acids. Germline V gives CDR1 SGHNT, CDR2 YYREEE (reference sequence). DNA for the CDR3: TGTGCCAGCAGCTTTTTTGACGCGAGGGCTAACACTGAAGCTTTCTTT. Translating gives CASSFFDARANTEAFF.

This clone turned up a few times. The V and J genes are TRBV28 and TRBJ1-5, with D uncertain. Germline CDR1 is MDHEN and CDR2 is SYDVKM. V was clipped by 7 bases and J by 1 base, with 2 bases between them. The CDR3 totals 11 residues. The DNA of the CDR3 is TGTGCCAGCACGAGCAATCAGCCCCAGCATTTT. Translation gives CASTSNQPQHF.

The chain carries TRBV27 and TRBJ1-2; no firm D call. The CDR3 is 14 residues long. The V end was cut by 4 bases, the J end by 0 bases, with 9 bases between. Germline lookup yields CDR1 MNHEY and CDR2 SMNVEV (reference sequence). The chain's CDR3 is CASSYRGPNYGYTF. Here the CDR3 DNA reads TGTGCCAGCAGTTACCGGGGTCCTAACTATGGCTACACCTTC.

The chain has TRBV5-8 and TRBJ1-2; TRBD1 is a possible D gene (6 bases). The germline CDR1 and CDR2 sequences are SGHTS and YDEGEE. The V gene lost 0 bases and the J gene lost 5 bases, with 20 bases spanning the gap. This CDR3 contains 17 residues. The CDR3 is CASSLVGGGRGVYGYTF. CDR3 DNA sequence: TGTGCCAGCAGCTTGGTCGGCGGGGGGCGAGGAGTATATGGCTACACCTTC.

This clone was found once. V gene TRBV28 combines with J gene TRBJ2-7; 7 bases fit TRBD1. This CDR3 region has 17 residues. V trimming: 5 bases; J trimming: 3 bases; junction bases outside the gene matches: 16. Germline V gene lookup returns CDR1 MDHEN and CDR2 SYDVKM. The CDR3 is CASSTPPDREEFYEQYF. CDR3 DNA: TGTGCCAGCAGTACCCCCCCCGACAGGGAAGAATTCTACGAGCAGTACTTC.